This T cell receptor beta chain derives from a study of blood T cells in healthy people across ages. This CDR3 is built from 14 residues. The ends were cut back, 11 bases at V and 3 bases at J, with 17 bases in the middle. The V gene's germline CDR1 is MNHEY and CDR2 SVGAGI. A second 7 to 11 cycle PCR used barcoded and J-beta primers. One entry per CDR3 protein results from TCRdb running MiXCR on the 5' RACE reads. Of around 700,000 distinct CDR3 sequences listed, around 25% were seen once; the top ten hold 9.4%. Separately, the same data were catalogued under a study of T cells of mothers and their children.

The sequenced sample consisted of blood. This rearrangement joins TRBV6-5 to TRBJ2-1, with a weak D call TRBD2 (6 bases). The sequence was obtained from a boy aged 5-17 years in good health. The CDR3 region is CASSRLALYNEQFF. The DNA of the CDR3 is TGTGCCTCGTCTCGGCTAGCGCTCTACAATGAGCAGTTCTTC.